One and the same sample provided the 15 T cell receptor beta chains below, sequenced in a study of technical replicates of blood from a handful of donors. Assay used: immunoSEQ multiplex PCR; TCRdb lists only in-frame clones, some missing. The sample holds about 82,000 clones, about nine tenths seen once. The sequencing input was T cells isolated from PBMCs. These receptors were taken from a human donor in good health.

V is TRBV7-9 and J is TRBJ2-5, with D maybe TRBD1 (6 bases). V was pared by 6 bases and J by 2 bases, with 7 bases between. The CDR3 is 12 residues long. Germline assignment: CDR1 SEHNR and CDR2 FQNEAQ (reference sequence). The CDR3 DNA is TGTGCCAGCAGTAGGGGGCAAGAGACCCAGTACTTC. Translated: CASSRGQETQYF.

The CDR3 protein is CASREGNQPQHF. The CDR3 DNA reads as TGTGCCAGCAGGGAGGGCAATCAGCCCCAGCATTTT. The V and J genes are TRBV28 and TRBJ1-5; D is uncertain. CDR3 length: 12 residues. Trimming removed 6 bases at V and 2 bases at J, with 5 bases between. Germline CDR1 MDHEN, CDR2 SYDVKM. Using reference TRBV28 and TRBJ1-5 for the parts outside the CDR3, the full variable domain is DVKVTQSSRYLVKRTGEKVFLECVQDMDHENMFWYRQDPGLGLRLIYFSYDVKMKEKGDIPEGYSVSREKKERFSLILESASTNQTSMYLCASREGNQPQHFGDGTRLSIL.

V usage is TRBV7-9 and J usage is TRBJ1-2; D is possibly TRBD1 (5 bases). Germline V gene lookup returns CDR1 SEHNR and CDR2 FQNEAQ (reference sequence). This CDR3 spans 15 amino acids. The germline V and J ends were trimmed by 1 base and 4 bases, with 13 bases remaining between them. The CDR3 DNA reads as TGTGCCAGCAGCTTAGGGGGCAGCCAATTCTATGGCTACACCTTC. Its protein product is CASSLGGSQFYGYTF. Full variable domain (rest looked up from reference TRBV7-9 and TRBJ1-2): DTGVSQNPRHKITKRGQNVTFRCDPISEHNRLYWYRQTLGQGPEFLTYFQNEAQLEKSRLLSDRFSAERPKGSFSTLEIQRTEQGDSAMYLCASSLGGSQFYGYTFGSGTRLTVV.

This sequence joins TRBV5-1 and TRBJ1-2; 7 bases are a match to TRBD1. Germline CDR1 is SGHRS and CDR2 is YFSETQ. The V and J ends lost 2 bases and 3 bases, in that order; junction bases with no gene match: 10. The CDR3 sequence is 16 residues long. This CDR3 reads CASSFQGVDGDYGYTF. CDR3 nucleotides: TGCGCCAGCAGCTTCCAGGGGGTTGATGGTGACTATGGCTACACCTTC.

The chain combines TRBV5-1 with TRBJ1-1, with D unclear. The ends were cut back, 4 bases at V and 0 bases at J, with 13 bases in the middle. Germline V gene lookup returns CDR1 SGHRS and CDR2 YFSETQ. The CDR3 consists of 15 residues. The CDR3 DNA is TGCGCCAGCAGCCGCGAGGCGAGTATGAACACTGAAGCTTTCTTT. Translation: CASSREASMNTEAFF. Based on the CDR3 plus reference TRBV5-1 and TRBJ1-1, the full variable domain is KAGVTQTPRYLIKTRGQQVTLSCSPISGHRSVSWYQQTPGQGLQFLFEYFSETQRNKGNFPGRFSGRQFSNSRSEMNVSTLELGDSALYLCASSREASMNTEAFFGQGTRLTVV.

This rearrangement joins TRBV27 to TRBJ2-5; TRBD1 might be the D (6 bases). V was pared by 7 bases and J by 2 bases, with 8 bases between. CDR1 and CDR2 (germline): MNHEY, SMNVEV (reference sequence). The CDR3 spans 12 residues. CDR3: CASMDSQETQYF. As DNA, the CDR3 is TGTGCCAGCATGGACAGTCAAGAGACCCAGTACTTC.

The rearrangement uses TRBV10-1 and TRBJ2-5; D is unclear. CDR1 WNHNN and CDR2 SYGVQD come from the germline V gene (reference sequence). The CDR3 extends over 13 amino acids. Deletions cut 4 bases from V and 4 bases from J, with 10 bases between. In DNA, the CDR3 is TGCGCCAGCAGTGTGGGCCCCGCAGAGACCCAGTACTTC. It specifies CASSVGPAETQYF.

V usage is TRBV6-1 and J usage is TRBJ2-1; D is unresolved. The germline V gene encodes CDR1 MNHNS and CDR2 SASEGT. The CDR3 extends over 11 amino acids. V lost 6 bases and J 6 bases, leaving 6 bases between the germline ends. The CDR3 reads CASSLSNEQFF. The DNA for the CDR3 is TGTGCCAGCAGCCTTAGCAATGAGCAGTTCTTC.

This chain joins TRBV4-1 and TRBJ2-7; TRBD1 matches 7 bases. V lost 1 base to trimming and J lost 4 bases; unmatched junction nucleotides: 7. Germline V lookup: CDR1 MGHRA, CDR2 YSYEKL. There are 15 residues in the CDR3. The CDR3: CASSQVNRGTYEQYF. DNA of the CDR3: TGCGCCAGCAGCCAAGTTAACAGGGGAACGTACGAGCAGTACTTC.

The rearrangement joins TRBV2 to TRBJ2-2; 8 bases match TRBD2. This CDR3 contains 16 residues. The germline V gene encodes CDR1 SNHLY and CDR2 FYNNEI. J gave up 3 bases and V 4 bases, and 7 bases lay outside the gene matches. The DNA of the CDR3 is TGTGCCAGCAGTGTTTGGCTAGCGGGCGACACCGGGGAGCTGTTTTTT. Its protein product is CASSVWLAGDTGELFF.

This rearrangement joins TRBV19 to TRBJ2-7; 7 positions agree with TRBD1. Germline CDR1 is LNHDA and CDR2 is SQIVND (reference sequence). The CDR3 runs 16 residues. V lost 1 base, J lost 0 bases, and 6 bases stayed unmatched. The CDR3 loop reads CASSIAGQGVSYEQYF. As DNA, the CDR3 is TGTGCCAGTAGTATAGCAGGGCAGGGGGTCTCCTACGAGCAGTACTTC. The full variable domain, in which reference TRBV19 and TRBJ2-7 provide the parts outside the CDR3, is DGGITQSPKYLFRKEGQNVTLSCEQNLNHDAMYWYRQDPGQGLRLIYYSQIVNDFQKGDIAEGYSVSREKKESFPLTVTSAQKNPTAFYLCASSIAGQGVSYEQYFGPGTRLTVT.

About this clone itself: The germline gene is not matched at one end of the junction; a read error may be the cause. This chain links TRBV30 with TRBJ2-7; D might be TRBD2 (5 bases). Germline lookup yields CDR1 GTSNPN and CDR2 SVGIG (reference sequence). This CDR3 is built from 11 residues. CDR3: CAWSVPPREGF. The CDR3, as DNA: TGTGCCTGGAGTGTACCTCCTAGAGAGGGCTTC.

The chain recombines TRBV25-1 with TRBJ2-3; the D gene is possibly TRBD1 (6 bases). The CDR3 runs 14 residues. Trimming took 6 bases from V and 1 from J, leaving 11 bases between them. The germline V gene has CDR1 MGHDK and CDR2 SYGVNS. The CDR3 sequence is CASSTGWGTDTQYF. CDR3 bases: TGTGCCAGCAGCACAGGGTGGGGCACAGATACGCAGTATTTT.

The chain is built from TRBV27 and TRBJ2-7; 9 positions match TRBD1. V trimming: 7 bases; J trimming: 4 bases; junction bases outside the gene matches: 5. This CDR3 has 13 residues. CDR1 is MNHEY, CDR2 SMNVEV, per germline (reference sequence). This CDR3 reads CASTDRGFYEQYF. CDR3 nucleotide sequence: TGTGCCAGCACCGACAGGGGGTTTTACGAGCAGTACTTC.

The CDR3, as DNA: TGTGCCAGCAGTCTTGGGACAGCGCGTGGCTACACCTTC. Translation gives CASSLGTARGYTF. This rearrangement joins TRBV6-6 to TRBJ1-2, with 7 bases lining up with TRBD1. Trimming at V came to 5 bases and at J to 7 bases, leaving 7 bases not matched to a gene. The germline gives CDR1 MNHNY, CDR2 SVGAGI (reference sequence). CDR3 length: 13 amino acids.